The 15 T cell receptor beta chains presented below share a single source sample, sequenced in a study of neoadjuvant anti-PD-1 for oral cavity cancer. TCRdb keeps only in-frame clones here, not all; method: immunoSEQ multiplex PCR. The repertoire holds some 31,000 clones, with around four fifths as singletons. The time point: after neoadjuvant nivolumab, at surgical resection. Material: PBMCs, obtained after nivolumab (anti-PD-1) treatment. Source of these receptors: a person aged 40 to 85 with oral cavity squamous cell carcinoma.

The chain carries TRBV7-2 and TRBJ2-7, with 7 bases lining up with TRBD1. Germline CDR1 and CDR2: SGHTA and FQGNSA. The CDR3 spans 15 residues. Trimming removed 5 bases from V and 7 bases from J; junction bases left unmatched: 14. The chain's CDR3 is CASSPRGLGGGEQYF. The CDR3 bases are TGTGCCAGCAGCCCGAGGGGGCTTGGCGGTGGGGAGCAGTACTTC.

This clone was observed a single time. The CDR3 nucleotides read TGTGCCAGCAGTCCACCGGGACAGGGGCATGATACGCAGTATTTT. Translating it yields CASSPPGQGHDTQYF. The genes are TRBV28 and TRBJ2-3; 10 positions agree with TRBD1. Germline assignment: CDR1 MDHEN and CDR2 SYDVKM. The CDR3 extends over 15 amino acids. With 5 bases clipped from V and 6 bases from J, the junction kept 8 bases outside the gene matches.

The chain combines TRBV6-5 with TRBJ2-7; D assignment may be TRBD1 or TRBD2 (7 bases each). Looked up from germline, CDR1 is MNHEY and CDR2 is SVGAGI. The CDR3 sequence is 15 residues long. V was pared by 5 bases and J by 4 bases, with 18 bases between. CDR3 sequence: CASSTRQGAGYEQYF. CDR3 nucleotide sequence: TGTGCCAGCAGTACTAGACAGGGAGCGGGATACGAGCAGTACTTC.

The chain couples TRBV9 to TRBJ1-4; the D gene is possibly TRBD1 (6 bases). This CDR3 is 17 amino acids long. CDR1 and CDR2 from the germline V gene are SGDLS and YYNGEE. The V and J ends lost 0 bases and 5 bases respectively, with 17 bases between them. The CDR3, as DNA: TGTGCCAGCAGCGTAGACGGTGGGGGCGATACGAATGAAAAACTGTTTTTT. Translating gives CASSVDGGGDTNEKLFF.

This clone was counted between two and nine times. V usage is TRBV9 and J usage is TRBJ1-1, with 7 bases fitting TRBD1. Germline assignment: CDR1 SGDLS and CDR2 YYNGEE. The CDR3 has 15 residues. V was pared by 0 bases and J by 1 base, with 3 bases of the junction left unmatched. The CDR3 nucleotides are TGTGCCAGCAGCGTAGGAAGACAGGGGAACACTGAAGCTTTCTTT. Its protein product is CASSVGRQGNTEAFF.

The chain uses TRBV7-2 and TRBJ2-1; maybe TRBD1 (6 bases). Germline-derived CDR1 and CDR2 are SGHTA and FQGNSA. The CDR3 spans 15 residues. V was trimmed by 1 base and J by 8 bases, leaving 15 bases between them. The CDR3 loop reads CASSLGPGHFYEQFF. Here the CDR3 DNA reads TGTGCCAGCAGCTTAGGTCCGGGACACTTCTATGAGCAGTTCTTC.

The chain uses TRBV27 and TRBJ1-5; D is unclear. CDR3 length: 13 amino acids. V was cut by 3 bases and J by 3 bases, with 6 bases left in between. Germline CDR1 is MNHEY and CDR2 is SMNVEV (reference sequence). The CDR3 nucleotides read TGTGCCAGCAGTTTCTCTAACAATCAGCCCCAGCATTTT. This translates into CASSFSNNQPQHF.

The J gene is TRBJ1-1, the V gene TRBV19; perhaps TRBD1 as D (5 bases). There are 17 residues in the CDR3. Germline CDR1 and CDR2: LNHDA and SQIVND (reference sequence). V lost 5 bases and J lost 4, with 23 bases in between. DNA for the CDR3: TGTGCCAGTAGTCTACTAGCCAGGTTAGGTGACAGCACTGAAGCTTTCTTT. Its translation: CASSLLARLGDSTEAFF.

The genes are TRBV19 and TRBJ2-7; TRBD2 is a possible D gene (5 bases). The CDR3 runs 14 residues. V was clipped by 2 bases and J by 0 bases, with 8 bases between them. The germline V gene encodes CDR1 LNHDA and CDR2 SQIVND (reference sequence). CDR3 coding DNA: TGTGCCAGTAGTATAATTGGAGGCTCCTACGAGCAGTACTTC. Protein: CASSIIGGSYEQYF.

CDR3 DNA: TGTGCCAGCAGCTTATGGGGACCTGAAGCTTTCTTT. Translation: CASSLWGPEAFF. The chain links TRBV7-2 to TRBJ1-1, with a weak D call TRBD1 (5 bases). Trimming removed 2 bases at V and 6 bases at J, with 7 bases between. Looked up from germline, CDR1 is SGHTA and CDR2 is FQGNSA. CDR3 length: 12 amino acids. Based on the CDR3 plus reference TRBV7-2 and TRBJ1-1, the full variable domain is GAGVSQSPSNKVTEKGKDVELRCDPISGHTALYWYRQSLGQGLEFLIYFQGNSAPDKSGLPSDRFSAERTGGSVSTLTIQRTQQEDSAVYLCASSLWGPEAFFGQGTRLTVV.

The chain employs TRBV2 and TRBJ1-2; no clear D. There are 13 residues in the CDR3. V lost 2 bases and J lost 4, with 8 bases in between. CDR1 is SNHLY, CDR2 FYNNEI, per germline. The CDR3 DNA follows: TGTGCCAGCAGTGAAAGACACCCCTATGGCTACACCTTC. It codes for CASSERHPYGYTF. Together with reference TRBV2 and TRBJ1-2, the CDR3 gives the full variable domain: EPEVTQTPSHQVTQMGQEVILRCVPISNHLYFYWYRQILGQKVEFLVSFYNNEISEKSEIFDDQFSVERPDGSNFTLKIRSTKLEDSAMYFCASSERHPYGYTFGSGTRLTVV.

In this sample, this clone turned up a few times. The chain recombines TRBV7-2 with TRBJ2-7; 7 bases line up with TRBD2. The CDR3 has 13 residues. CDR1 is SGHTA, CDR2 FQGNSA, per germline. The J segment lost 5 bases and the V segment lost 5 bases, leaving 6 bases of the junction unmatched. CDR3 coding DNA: TGTGCCAGCAGCCTACGGGACTACCACGAGCAGTACTTC. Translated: CASSLRDYHEQYF. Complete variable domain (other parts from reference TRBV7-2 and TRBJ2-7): GAGVSQSPSNKVTEKGKDVELRCDPISGHTALYWYRQSLGQGLEFLIYFQGNSAPDKSGLPSDRFSAERTGGSVSTLTIQRTQQEDSAVYLCASSLRDYHEQYFGPGTRLTVT.

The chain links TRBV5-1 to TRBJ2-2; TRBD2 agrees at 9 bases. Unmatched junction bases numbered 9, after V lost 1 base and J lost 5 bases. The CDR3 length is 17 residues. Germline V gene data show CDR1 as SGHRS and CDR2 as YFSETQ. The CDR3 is CASSLIAGGPRTGELFF. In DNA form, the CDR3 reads TGCGCCAGCAGCTTGATTGCGGGGGGGCCGAGAACCGGGGAGCTGTTTTTT.

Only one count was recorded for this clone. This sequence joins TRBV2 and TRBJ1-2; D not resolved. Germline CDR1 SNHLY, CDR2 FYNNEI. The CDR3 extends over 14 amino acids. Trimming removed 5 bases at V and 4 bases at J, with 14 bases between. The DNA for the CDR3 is TGTGCCAGCAGTCAGACCGTCTCGGGCTATGGCTACACCTTC. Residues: CASSQTVSGYGYTF.

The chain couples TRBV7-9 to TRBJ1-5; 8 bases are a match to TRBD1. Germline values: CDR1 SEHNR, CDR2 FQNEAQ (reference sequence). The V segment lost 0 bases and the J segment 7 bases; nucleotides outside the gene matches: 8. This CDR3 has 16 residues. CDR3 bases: TGTGCCAGCAGCTTAGCGGTAGGGGACAGGCGGCAGCCCCAGCATTTT. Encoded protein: CASSLAVGDRRQPQHF.